Below are 28 T cell receptor beta chains sequenced from a single sample in a study of OX40 agonist ivuxolimab in advanced cancers. The data were produced by immunoSEQ multiplex PCR, yet TCRdb's version contains in-frame clones alone and is incomplete. Of roughly 86,000 clones in the sample, about 94% were seen once. The input for sequencing was CD4+ or CD8+ T cells sorted from blood, taken in a trial of the OX40 agonist ivuxolimab. These receptors all stem from an adult with an advanced solid tumor such as melanoma, head and neck, liver or kidney cancer.

The chain carries TRBV28 and TRBJ1-5; D not certain. The V gene lost 6 bases and the J gene lost 0 bases, with 6 bases spanning the gap. The CDR3 contains 13 residues. Germline V gives CDR1 MDHEN, CDR2 SYDVKM. Here the CDR3 DNA reads TGTGCCAGCAGAGTAGCTAGCAATCAGCCCCAGCATTTT. It encodes CASRVASNQPQHF.

The chain employs TRBV27 and TRBJ2-3; tentative D call: TRBD1 (5 bases). CDR3 length equals 15 residues. V was clipped by 3 bases and J by 4 bases, with 14 bases between them. Germline CDR1 MNHEY, CDR2 SMNVEV (reference sequence). DNA for the CDR3: TGTGCCAGCAGTTTTAGGTCCCAAGGGGCAGATACGCAGTATTTT. This translates into CASSFRSQGADTQYF.

Remarks on this clone: The junction and the germline gene differ at one end; a read error may be behind it. CDR3 nucleotides: TGTGCCAGCAGTCCAACACTATTAACTAATTATGGCTACACCTTC. This sequence encodes CASSPTLLTNYGYTF. The V gene is TRBV27, the J gene TRBJ1-2; D unresolved. The CDR3 consists of 15 residues. Germline assignment: CDR1 MNHEY and CDR2 SMNVEV (reference sequence).

In regard to this clone: The junction differs from germline at one of its ends, possibly a read error. The chain is built from TRBV19 and TRBJ2-5; 9 positions match TRBD1. This CDR3 contains 13 residues. The germline V gene encodes CDR1 LNHDA and CDR2 SQIVND (reference sequence). The CDR3, as DNA: TGTACCAGTACGGGGACAGGGAAGGTGACCCAGTACTTC. As protein: CTSTGTGKVTQYF.

The chain has TRBV23-1 and TRBJ2-3, with D perhaps matching TRBD1 (6 bases). TRBV23-1 is reported as an ORF; its role is uncertain. V was pared by 1 base and J by 1 base, with 12 bases between. The CDR3 runs to 16 residues. DNA for the CDR3: TGCGCCAGCAGTCAATTGACAGGTTGTGGCACAGATACGCAGTATTTT. Amino acids: CASSQLTGCGTDTQYF.

The gene calls are TRBV9 and TRBJ1-4; TRBD1 agrees at 9 bases. J lost 7 bases, V lost 3 bases, and 4 bases had no gene match. Germline loops: CDR1 SGDLS, CDR2 YYNGEE. The CDR3 consists of 14 residues. For the CDR3, the DNA is TGTGCCAGCAGCGCAGACAGGGGGGGTGAAAAACTGTTTTTT. Its translation is CASSADRGGEKLFF.

This chain links TRBV5-6 with TRBJ2-7, with 9 bases fitting TRBD1. Germline-derived CDR1 and CDR2 are SGHDT and YYEEEE. The CDR3 sequence is 15 residues long. J was trimmed by 3 bases and V by 4 bases; bases with no gene match: 8. The CDR3 coding sequence is TGTGCCAGCAGCATTCCGGGACAGGGTTACTACGAGCAGTACTTC. This gives the protein CASSIPGQGYYEQYF.

The chain recombines TRBV5-1 with TRBJ1-4; D not resolved. V was cut by 4 bases and J by 0 bases, with 16 bases left in between. CDR3 length: 17 residues. Germline V gene lookup returns CDR1 SGHRS and CDR2 YFSETQ. DNA for the CDR3: TGCGCCAGCAGCCCCCTGGGCTGGGCGACAACTAATGAAAAACTGTTTTTT. Translated: CASSPLGWATTNEKLFF.

The chain joins TRBV14 to TRBJ2-5; 7 bases are a match to TRBD1. Germline lookup yields CDR1 SGHDN and CDR2 FVKESK. Trimming at V came to 4 bases and at J to 5 bases, leaving 10 bases not matched to a gene. The CDR3 has 15 amino acids. CDR3 nucleotides: TGTGCCAGCAGCCTAGGAACAGGGGCGGGCGAGACCCAGTACTTC. Its protein is CASSLGTGAGETQYF.

The V gene is TRBV7-2, the J gene TRBJ2-5; D may be TRBD2 (5 bases). The CDR3 extends over 13 amino acids. Trimming cost V 1 base and J 7 bases, with 10 bases left between them. Germline V CDR1 and CDR2: SGHTA, FQGNSA. Here the CDR3 reads CASSLGGRGTQYF. The DNA for the CDR3 is TGTGCCAGCAGCTTAGGGGGTCGGGGGACCCAGTACTTC.

The chain carries TRBV7-9 and TRBJ2-6; D call uncertain. This CDR3 spans 13 amino acids. Trimming shortened V by 1 base and J by 3 bases, and 1 base separated the two germline ends. Germline CDR1 reads SEHNR; CDR2 reads FQNEAQ (reference sequence). This CDR3 reads CASSLDGANVLTF. The CDR3 bases are TGTGCCAGCAGCTTAGATGGGGCCAACGTCCTGACTTTC.

This clone was found a few times. The chain has TRBV6-1 and TRBJ2-1; perhaps TRBD1 as D (8 bases). The germline V gene encodes CDR1 MNHNS and CDR2 SASEGT. The V and J ends lost 7 bases and 8 bases respectively, with 18 bases between them. The CDR3 length is 14 residues. CDR3 residues: CASTGGTGFYEQFF. The CDR3 region has the DNA TGTGCCAGCACCGGGGGGACAGGCTTTTATGAGCAGTTCTTC.

J is TRBJ1-2 and V is TRBV11-2; D gene unclear. This CDR3 is 15 amino acids long. Germline V gene data show CDR1 as SGHAT and CDR2 as FQNNGV. Trimming removed 0 bases at V and 5 bases at J, with 13 bases between. CDR3 nucleotides: TGTGCCAGCAGCTTAGATCATAGACTGGGGTATGGCTACACCTTC. This codes for CASSLDHRLGYGYTF.

This clone was seen just once. This chain links TRBV9 with TRBJ2-7; 8 positions agree with TRBD1. Germline V CDR1 and CDR2: SGDLS, YYNGEE. The J segment lost 1 base and the V segment lost 4 bases, leaving 7 bases of the junction unmatched. The CDR3 extends over 15 amino acids. The CDR3 DNA reads TGTGCCAGCAGCCAGGGACAGGTTGGATCCTACGAGCAGTACTTC. It codes for CASSQGQVGSYEQYF.

The CDR3: CASRGRISNQPQHF. In DNA form, the CDR3 reads TGTGCCAGCAGGGGCAGGATTAGCAATCAGCCCCAGCATTTT. V and J are TRBV6-5 and TRBJ1-5; D not resolved. This CDR3 has 14 residues. V lost 6 bases, J lost 0 bases, and 9 bases lay in between. Germline values: CDR1 MNHEY, CDR2 SVGAGI.

The rearrangement links TRBV15 to TRBJ2-2, with D perhaps matching TRBD2 (5 bases). The germline V gene encodes CDR1 LNHNV and CDR2 YYDKDF (reference sequence). The V gene lost 5 bases and the J gene lost 1 base, with 14 bases spanning the gap. CDR3 length equals 16 residues. The chain's CDR3 is CATSLRSAENTGELFF. The CDR3, as DNA: TGTGCCACCAGCTTGAGATCAGCGGAGAACACCGGGGAGCTGTTTTTT.

The chain uses TRBV15 and TRBJ2-3; D is possibly TRBD2 (6 bases). Trimming pared 5 bases from V and 1 base from J, leaving 7 bases between. Germline CDR1 LNHNV, CDR2 YYDKDF (reference sequence). The CDR3 contains 13 residues. CDR3: CATSGGGTDTQYF. The CDR3 DNA reads TGTGCCACCAGCGGAGGGGGCACAGATACGCAGTATTTT.

The chain couples TRBV19 to TRBJ2-1; 9 positions agree with TRBD1. Germline CDR1 reads LNHDA; CDR2 reads SQIVND (reference sequence). The CDR3 is 15 amino acids. Losses at the gene ends were 10 bases for V and 7 bases for J; bases not matched to a gene: 14. In DNA, the CDR3 is TGTGCCACCAGACAGGGGGGCGGGACGGTGAATGAGCAGTTCTTC. Its translation is CATRQGGGTVNEQFF. Full variable domain (rest looked up from reference TRBV19 and TRBJ2-1): DGGITQSPKYLFRKEGQNVTLSCEQNLNHDAMYWYRQDPGQGLRLIYYSQIVNDFQKGDIAEGYSVSREKKESFPLTVTSAQKNPTAFYLCATRQGGGTVNEQFFGPGTRLTVL.

J is TRBJ1-3 and V is TRBV6-1; no firm D call. From germline, CDR1 is MNHNS and CDR2 SASEGT. The CDR3 has 13 residues. V was trimmed by 4 bases and J by 0 bases, leaving 4 bases between them. The CDR3 loop reads CASSVHSGNTIYF. The CDR3 DNA follows: TGTGCCAGCAGTGTCCACTCTGGAAACACCATATATTTT.

The J gene is TRBJ2-7, the V gene TRBV5-1; the D gene is possibly TRBD1 (6 bases). The CDR3 has 15 amino acids. The V gene lost 2 bases and the J gene lost 2 bases, with 14 bases spanning the gap. Germline V gene data show CDR1 as SGHRS and CDR2 as YFSETQ. As DNA, the CDR3 is TGCGCCAGCAGCTTCGGTGGACAGACAACCTACGAGCAGTACTTC. Translated, it gives CASSFGGQTTYEQYF.

The V and J genes are TRBV7-9 and TRBJ2-5, with D perhaps TRBD1 or TRBD2 (5 bases each). V was shortened by 0 bases and J by 4 bases, with 9 bases between the two germline ends. Germline CDR1 SEHNR, CDR2 FQNEAQ (reference sequence). The CDR3 is made up of 14 amino acids. The CDR3 sequence is CASSLAEGLETQYF. The CDR3 nucleotides read TGTGCCAGCAGCTTAGCAGAGGGGCTAGAGACCCAGTACTTC.

The J gene is TRBJ2-7, the V gene TRBV5-6, with no clear D. The CDR3 totals 14 residues. Trimming took 1 base from V and 5 from J, leaving 13 bases between them. Germline V lookup: CDR1 SGHDT, CDR2 YYEEEE. CDR3 region: CASSLNAVRHEQYF. The DNA of the CDR3 is TGTGCCAGCAGCTTGAATGCAGTTCGGCACGAGCAGTACTTC.

The V call is TRBV30, the J call TRBJ2-7, with D tentatively TRBD1 (5 bases). This CDR3 contains 13 residues. Trimming took 0 bases from V and 3 from J, leaving 9 bases between them. The germline gives CDR1 GTSNPN, CDR2 SVGIG (reference sequence). The CDR3 spells CAWSVGQGYEQYF. Written as DNA, the CDR3 is TGTGCCTGGAGTGTAGGCCAGGGCTACGAGCAGTACTTC.

The chain links TRBV6-1 to TRBJ1-2; D is unresolved. V shed 4 bases and J shed 8 bases, with 11 bases lying between them. The germline V gene has CDR1 MNHNS and CDR2 SASEGT. This CDR3 is 12 amino acids long. CDR3 in amino acids: CASSAWEKGYTF. CDR3 nucleotide sequence: TGTGCCAGCAGTGCCTGGGAGAAGGGCTACACCTTC.

The chain combines TRBV5-4 with TRBJ2-5; D is possibly TRBD1 (6 bases). Trimming cost V 3 bases and J 1 base, with 19 bases left between them. The V gene's germline CDR1 is SGHNT and CDR2 YYREEE (reference sequence). This CDR3 comprises 17 residues. For the CDR3, the DNA is TGTGCCAGCAGCTATGGAGGACAGCACTACCTCCAAGAGACCCAGTACTTC. It yields the protein CASSYGGQHYLQETQYF.

This chain links TRBV19 with TRBJ2-7; a weak D match, TRBD2 (6 bases). Germline V gene data show CDR1 as LNHDA and CDR2 as SQIVND (reference sequence). V lost 1 base to trimming and J lost 2 bases, with 6 bases between them. This CDR3 comprises 13 residues. The CDR3 region has the DNA TGTGCCAGTAGTATAGGCGGGGCCTACGAGCAGTACTTC. Protein: CASSIGGAYEQYF.

The chain uses TRBV9 and TRBJ1-2, with 10 nucleotides matching TRBD1. The length of the CDR3 is 16 residues. The germline CDR1 and CDR2 sequences are SGDLS and YYNGEE. The trim removed 0 bases at V and 2 bases at J, leaving 4 bases unmatched. DNA for the CDR3: TGTGCCAGCAGCGTAGAGCCGGGACAGGGGAACTATGGCTACACCTTC. Its protein product is CASSVEPGQGNYGYTF.

J is TRBJ2-1 and V is TRBV18; 8 bases fit TRBD2. The trim removed 0 bases at V and 4 bases at J, leaving 11 bases unmatched. The CDR3 extends over 18 amino acids. From germline, CDR1 is KGHSH and CDR2 LQKENI. The CDR3: CASSPPVGTSGRYNEQFF. In DNA, the CDR3 is TGTGCCAGCTCACCACCCGTTGGGACTAGTGGGCGGTACAATGAGCAGTTCTTC.